Presented here are 20 T cell receptor beta chains from one specimen sequenced in a study of tumor-infiltrating lymphocytes in primary liver carcinoma. Priming with a constant-region primer yielded TCR beta cDNA from roughly 490 ng total RNA. Construction of TCR beta libraries relied on three successive nested multiplex PCR rounds employing slightly modified ARM-PCR. TRBV1-TRBV30 forward primers paired with a C-beta reverse primer drove the first two PCR rounds, about 11 cycles each. One entry per CDR3 protein, called by TCRdb with MiXCR from the multiplex PCR reads. In the table there are about 100,000 distinct CDR3 sequences, about 63% of which are singletons. The study co-extracted DNA and RNA from about 21-30 mg of unsorted bulk tissue. The source material was liver tumor tissue from sampling region 2. Subset: tumor region T2, inferior pole. The receptor source for this set is a woman aged 55-69 years with primary liver carcinoma and hepatitis B virus infection.

In its sample, this clonotype was seen once. The V gene is TRBV6-2 or TRBV6-3, the J gene TRBJ2-3; D is possibly TRBD1 or TRBD2 (5 bases each). CDR1 and CDR2 from the germline V gene are MNHEY and SVGEGT. This CDR3 has 15 residues. V lost 7 bases and J lost 3, with 17 bases in between. In DNA form, the CDR3 reads TGTGCCAGCATCCATGGAGGCAGGGCGACAGATACGCAGTATTTT. Protein: CASIHGGRATDTQYF.

Regarding this clonotype: One end of the junction varies from germline; a read error may be responsible. The chain couples TRBV6-1 to TRBJ1-3, with no clear D. CDR1 is MNHNS, CDR2 SASEGT, per germline. The CDR3 totals 13 residues. CDR3 DNA: TGTGCCGGCAGTGAAAGGATGGTAAACACCATACATTTT. Protein product: CAGSERMVNTIHF.

In the case of this clonotype: Germline and junction disagree at one end, which may indicate a read error. The rearrangement joins TRBV11-2 to TRBJ2-4; D perhaps matches TRBD1 (6 bases). Germline V gene sequence: CDR1 SGHAT, CDR2 FQNNGV. The CDR3 has 15 amino acids. The CDR3 here is CASNLDAWGRDIQYF. In nucleotides, the CDR3 is TGTGCCAGCAACTTAGATGCTTGGGGGCGCGACATACAGTACTTC.

This clonotype was detected many times. This may stem from a read error, because a much larger clone lies one nucleotide away. The chain links TRBV29-1 to TRBJ2-1; D is undetermined. The CDR3 is 12 residues long. The V end lost 3 bases, the J end lost 8 bases, and 11 bases lay between the germline ends. From germline, CDR1 is SQVTM and CDR2 ANQGSEA. The CDR3 nucleotides are TGCAGCGTTGATCGGTGCGGTGATGAGCAGTTCTTC. Protein sequence: CSVDRCGDEQFF.

The chain employs TRBV11-3 and TRBJ2-1; D might be TRBD2 (7 bases). The germline V gene has CDR1 SGHNT and CDR2 YENEEA. The CDR3 consists of 17 residues. The CDR3: CTNSSRGARTMDNEQFF. The CDR3 nucleotides read TGTACCAACAGCTCCCGGGGGGCGCGGACCATGGACAATGAGCAGTTCTTC.

A word on this clonotype: This likely comes from a read error, as the CDR3 has no conserved phenylalanine or tryptophan at its end. This sequence joins TRBV29-1 and TRBJ2-1; D call uncertain. Germline V lookup: CDR1 SQVTM, CDR2 ANQGSEA. This CDR3 region has 10 residues. CDR3 nucleotide sequence: TGCAGCTCCTACTACAATGAACAGTTCATC. This gives the protein CSSYYNEQFI.

The V gene is TRBV6-6, the J gene TRBJ1-5; 7 bases fit TRBD1. The CDR3 sequence is 15 residues long. Trimming cost V 5 bases and J 9 bases; bases outside gene matches: 13. Germline V gene lookup returns CDR1 MNHNY and CDR2 SVGAGI (reference sequence). The CDR3 DNA follows: TGTGCCAGCAGTCCGGACAGGACCGGTTTTCTGCCCCAGCATTTT. Its protein is CASSPDRTGFLPQHF.

Concerning this clonotype itself: A junction end diverges from the germline sequence, so it may reflect a read error. The rearrangement links TRBV7-9 to TRBJ2-1, with a tentative D call TRBD2 (5 bases). This CDR3 is 13 amino acids long. Germline CDR1 is SEHNR and CDR2 is FQNEAQ (reference sequence). This CDR3 is CASREDSYNEHFF. In DNA, the CDR3 is TGTGCCAGCCGGGAAGACTCCTACAATGAGCACTTCTTC.

This chain connects TRBV11-2 to TRBJ2-1, with a possible D match to TRBD1 (5 bases). The length of the CDR3 is 14 residues. Germline V gene sequence: CDR1 SGHAT, CDR2 FQNNGV. V lost 1 base to trimming and J lost 6 bases, with 10 bases between them. Here the CDR3 DNA reads TGTGCCAGCAGCTTAGGGGCAGGGCGCAATGAGCAGTTCTTC. This translates into CASSLGAGRNEQFF. The whole variable domain, remainder taken from reference TRBV11-2 and TRBJ2-1, is EAGVAQSPRYKIIEKRQSVAFWCNPISGHATLYWYQQILGQGPKLLIQFQNNGVVDDSQLPKDRFSAERLKGVDSTLKIQPAKLEDSAVYLCASSLGAGRNEQFFGPGTRLTVL.

To note about this clonotype: A single base separates this from a much larger clone, so it may be a read error. The chain links TRBV30 to TRBJ1-1; D is unresolved. The CDR3 spans 11 residues. The V gene's germline CDR1 is GTSNPN and CDR2 SVGIG (reference sequence). The chain's CDR3 is CVWMGRYYAFF. CDR3 nucleotides: TGTGTCTGGATGGGGAGGTACTATGCTTTCTTT.

The chain employs TRBV7-9 and TRBJ1-1, with no clear D. The CDR3 extends over 13 amino acids. Between the trimmed V and J ends, which lost 9 bases and 1 base, there was a span of 12 bases. Looked up from germline, CDR1 is SEHNR and CDR2 is FQNEAQ (reference sequence). The CDR3 bases are TGTGCCAGAAGTCGAGGGCGGAACACTGAAGCTTTCTTT. Protein product: CARSRGRNTEAFF.

Comment on this clonotype: A much more abundant neighbour one base away suggests this may be a read error. No conserved phenylalanine or tryptophan is present at the end of the CDR3, so a read error is the likely explanation. The chain combines TRBV5-6 with TRBJ2-1; 9 nucleotides match TRBD1. J lost 8 bases, V lost 1 base, and 1 base had no gene match. The CDR3 loop spans 13 amino acids. Germline values: CDR1 SGHDT, CDR2 YYEEEE. The CDR3 reads CASSLWTGDEQFL. The CDR3 bases are TGTGCCAGCAGCTTGTGGACAGGGGATGAGCAGTTCTTA.

This clonotype came up many times. V and J are TRBV28 and TRBJ2-3, with D uncertain. Deletions cut 2 bases from V and 2 bases from J, with 11 bases between. The germline gives CDR1 MDHEN, CDR2 SYDVKM. This CDR3 has 15 residues. CDR3 residues: CASSLMPSFTDTQYF. The CDR3, as DNA: TGTGCCAGCAGTTTAATGCCCTCGTTCACAGATACGCAGTATTTT.

In regard to this clonotype: A read error may explain this, as a much larger clone is one base away. This chain joins TRBV5-1 and TRBJ2-7; D is possibly TRBD1 or TRBD2 (5 bases each). The V gene lost 0 bases and the J gene lost 3 bases, with 13 bases spanning the gap. The CDR3 sequence is 15 residues long. Looked up from germline, CDR1 is SGHRS and CDR2 is YFSETQ. CDR3 nucleotide sequence: TGCGCCAGCAGCTTGGATGAGGGGAAGGGCTACGAGCAGTACTTC. Residues: CASSLDEGKGYEQYF. The full variable domain, in which reference TRBV5-1 and TRBJ2-7 provide the parts outside the CDR3, is KAGVTQTPRYLIKTRGQQVTLSCSPISGHRSVSWYQQTPGQGLQFLFEYFSETQRNKGNFPGRFSGRQFSNSRSEMNVSTLELGDSALYLCASSLDEGKGYEQYFGPGTRLTVT.

As to this clonotype: The conserved phenylalanine or tryptophan is not found at the CDR3 terminus, so this likely reflects a read error. The chain carries TRBV11-2 and TRBJ2-5, with D tentatively TRBD2 (6 bases). Germline CDR1 is SGHAT and CDR2 is FQNNGV. This CDR3 spans 15 amino acids. The CDR3 sequence: CVRSLAVGRGETQYL. The CDR3 DNA reads TGTGTCAGAAGCTTAGCGGTGGGAAGAGGAGAGACCCAGTACCTC.

CDR3 residues: CASSSEGAGGANALTF. CDR3 nucleotides: TGTGCCAGCAGTTCTGAAGGGGCGGGTGGGGCCAATGCCCTGACTTTC. The chain recombines TRBV11-3 with TRBJ2-6; D possibly uses TRBD1 or TRBD2 (5 bases each). V was trimmed by 6 bases and J by 15 bases, leaving 27 bases between them. Looked up from germline, CDR1 is SGHNT and CDR2 is YENEEA. This CDR3 has 16 residues.

Notes on this clonotype: This is likely a read error, given that the CDR3 carries no conserved phenylalanine or tryptophan at its end. V gene TRBV11-2 combines with J gene TRBJ2-2, with D possibly TRBD2 on 5 matching bases. The V gene's germline CDR1 is SGHAT and CDR2 FQNNGV. The CDR3 has 15 amino acids. CDR3 DNA sequence: TGTGTCAGCAGCCCTCCGCAAGGACCGACCGGGAAGCTGTTTTCT. This translates into CVSSPPQGPTGKLFS.

Comments on this clonotype: One end of the junction fails to match germline, which may point to a read error. The V gene is TRBV11-2, the J gene TRBJ2-1; D uncertain. There are 14 residues in the CDR3. CDR1 and CDR2 from the germline V gene are SGHAT and FQNNGV. The CDR3: CASTPTPTGNERFF. The CDR3 nucleotides read TGTGCCAGCACCCCGACCCCCACCGGCAATGAGCGGTTCTTC.

About this clonotype: At one end, the junction sequence differs from germline, possibly due to a read error. The chain is built from TRBV30 and TRBJ1-5; 7 nucleotides align to TRBD1. There are 16 residues in the CDR3. CDR1 is GTSNPN and CDR2 is SVGIG in the germline V gene (reference sequence). CDR3: CAWTGTAHGGNQPQHF. CDR3 in DNA: TGCGCCTGGACCGGGACAGCCCACGGCGGCAATCAGCCCCAGCATTTT.

As to this clonotype: The junction departs from the called germline gene at one end, perhaps through a read error. The gene calls are TRBV7-8 and TRBJ2-5; D gene uncertain. The V gene's germline CDR1 is SGHVS and CDR2 FQNEAQ. The CDR3 loop spans 15 amino acids. The CDR3 coding sequence is TGTGCCAGCAGCTTTTATGAACAGAGACAAGAGACCCAGCACTTC. As protein: CASSFYEQRQETQHF. Combining the CDR3 with reference TRBV7-8 and TRBJ2-5 gives the whole variable domain GAGVSQSPRYKVAKRGQDVALRCDPISGHVSLFWYQQALGQGPEFLTYFQNEAQLDKSGLPSDRFFAERPEGSVSTLKIQRTQQEDSAVYLCASSFYEQRQETQHFGPGTRLLVL.